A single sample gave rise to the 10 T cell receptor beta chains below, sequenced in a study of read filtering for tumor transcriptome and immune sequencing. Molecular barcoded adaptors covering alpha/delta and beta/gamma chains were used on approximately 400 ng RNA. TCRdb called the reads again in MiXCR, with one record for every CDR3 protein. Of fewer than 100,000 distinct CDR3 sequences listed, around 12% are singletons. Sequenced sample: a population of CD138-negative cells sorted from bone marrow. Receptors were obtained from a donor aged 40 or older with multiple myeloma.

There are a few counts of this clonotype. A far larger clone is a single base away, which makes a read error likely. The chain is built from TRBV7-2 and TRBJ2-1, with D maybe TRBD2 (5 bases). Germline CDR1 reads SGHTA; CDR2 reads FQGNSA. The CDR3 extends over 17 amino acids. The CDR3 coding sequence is TGTGCCAGCAGCTTAGAGGGCCGGACTCGAGCTTACAGTGAGCAGTTCTTC. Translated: CASSLEGRTRAYSEQFF.

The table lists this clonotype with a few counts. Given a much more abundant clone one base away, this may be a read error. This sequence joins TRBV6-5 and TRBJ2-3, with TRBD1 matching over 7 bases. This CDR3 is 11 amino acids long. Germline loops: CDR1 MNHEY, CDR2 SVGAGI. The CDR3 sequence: CAGRQGHTQYF. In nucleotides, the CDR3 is TGTGCCGGCAGACAGGGACATACGCAGTATTTT.

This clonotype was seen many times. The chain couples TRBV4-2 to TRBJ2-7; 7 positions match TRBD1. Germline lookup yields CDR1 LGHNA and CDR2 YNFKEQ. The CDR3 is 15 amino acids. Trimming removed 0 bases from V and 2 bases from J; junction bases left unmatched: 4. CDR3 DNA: TGTGCCAGCAGCCAAGAAAGGACAGGTACCTACGAGCAGTACTTC. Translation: CASSQERTGTYEQYF.

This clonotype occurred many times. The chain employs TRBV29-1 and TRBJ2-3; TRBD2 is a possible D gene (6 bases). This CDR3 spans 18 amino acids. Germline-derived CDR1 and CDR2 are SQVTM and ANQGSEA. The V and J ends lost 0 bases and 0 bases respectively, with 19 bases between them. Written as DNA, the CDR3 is TGCAGCGTTGAAGATCCAGTAGAGGGCCGGGGGAGCACAGATACGCAGTATTTT. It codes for CSVEDPVEGRGSTDTQYF.

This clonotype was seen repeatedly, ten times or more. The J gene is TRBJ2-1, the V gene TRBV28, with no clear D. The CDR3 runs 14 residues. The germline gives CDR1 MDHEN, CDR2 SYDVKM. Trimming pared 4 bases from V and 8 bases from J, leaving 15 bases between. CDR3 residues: CASSSLKGGDEQFF. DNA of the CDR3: TGTGCCAGCAGTTCCTTGAAGGGCGGCGATGAGCAGTTCTTC.

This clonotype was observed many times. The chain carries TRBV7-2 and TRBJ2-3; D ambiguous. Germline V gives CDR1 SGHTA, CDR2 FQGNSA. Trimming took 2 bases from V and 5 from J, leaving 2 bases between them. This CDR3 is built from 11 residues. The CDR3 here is CASSLLDTQYF. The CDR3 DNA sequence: TGTGCCAGCAGCTTACTAGATACGCAGTATTTT.

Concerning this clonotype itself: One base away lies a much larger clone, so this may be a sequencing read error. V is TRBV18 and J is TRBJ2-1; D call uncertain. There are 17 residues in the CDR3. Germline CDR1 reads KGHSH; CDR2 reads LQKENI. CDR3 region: CASSPLIAGSSYNEQSF. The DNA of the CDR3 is TGTGCCAGCTCACCACTGATAGCAGGCAGCTCCTACAATGAGCAGTCCTTC.

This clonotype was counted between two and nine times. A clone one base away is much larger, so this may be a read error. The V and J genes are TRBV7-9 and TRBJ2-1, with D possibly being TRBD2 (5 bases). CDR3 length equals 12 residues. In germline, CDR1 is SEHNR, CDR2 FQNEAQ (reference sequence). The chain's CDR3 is CASSPDSNGQFF. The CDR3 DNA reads TGTGCCAGCAGCCCGGACTCCAATGGGCAGTTCTTC.

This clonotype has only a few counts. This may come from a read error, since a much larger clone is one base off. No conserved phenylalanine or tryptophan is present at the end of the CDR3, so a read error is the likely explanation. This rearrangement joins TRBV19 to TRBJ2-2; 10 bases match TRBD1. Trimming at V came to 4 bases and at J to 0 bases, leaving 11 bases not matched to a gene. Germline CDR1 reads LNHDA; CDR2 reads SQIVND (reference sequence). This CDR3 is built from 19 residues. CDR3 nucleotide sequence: TGTGCCAGTAGTAAATCACGACTGACAGGGGGCCCGAACACCGGGGAGCTGTTTTGT. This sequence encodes CASSKSRLTGGPNTGELFC.

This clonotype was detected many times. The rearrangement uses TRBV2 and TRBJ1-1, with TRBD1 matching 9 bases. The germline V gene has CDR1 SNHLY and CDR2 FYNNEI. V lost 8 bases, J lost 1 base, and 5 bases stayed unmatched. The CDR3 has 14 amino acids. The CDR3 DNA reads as TGTGCCAGCGGGGACAGGGATTCGAACACTGAAGCTTTCTTT. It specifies CASGDRDSNTEAFF.